These 15 T cell receptor beta chains were all obtained from the same sample, sequenced in a study of T cell changes during pregnancy in multiple sclerosis. Measured with immunoSEQ multiplex PCR; TCRdb has only the in-frame clones, and not every one. The sample lists around 50,000 clones, over 80% occurring once. This specimen was CD4+ T cells from peripheral blood mononuclear cells, taken after pregnancy. Receptor source: a female donor with multiple sclerosis, enrolled in a pregnancy study.

The chain uses TRBV6-5 and TRBJ2-1; 13 bases agree with TRBD2. CDR1 is MNHEY and CDR2 is SVGAGI in the germline V gene. V gave up 2 bases and J gave up 7 bases; unmatched junction bases: 5. There are 16 residues in the CDR3. As DNA, the CDR3 is TGTGCCAGCAGTTACAGGGGACTAGCGGGGTCGAATGAGCAGTTCTTC. Amino acid sequence: CASSYRGLAGSNEQFF.

The chain combines TRBV7-6 with TRBJ2-5; D may be TRBD2 (6 bases). Trimming cost V 6 bases and J 1 base, with 12 bases left between them. Germline V gene sequence: CDR1 SGHVS, CDR2 FNYEAQ. This CDR3 spans 14 amino acids. CDR3 region: CASRSWGGQETQYF. The CDR3 coding sequence is TGTGCCAGCAGGAGTTGGGGAGGCCAAGAGACCCAGTACTTC.

A single count supports this clone. J is TRBJ2-7 and V is TRBV6-5, with D perhaps TRBD2 (6 bases). Germline assignment: CDR1 MNHEY and CDR2 SVGAGI. The ends were cut back, 2 bases at V and 6 bases at J, with 14 bases in the middle. The CDR3 loop spans 14 amino acids. The CDR3 spells CASSYDGGLSEQYF. The CDR3 DNA reads TGTGCCAGCAGTTACGACGGGGGATTAAGCGAGCAGTACTTC.

The chain couples TRBV5-1 to TRBJ1-2, with D tentatively TRBD1 (6 bases). This CDR3 has 14 residues. The germline V gene has CDR1 SGHRS and CDR2 YFSETQ. The V gene lost 2 bases and the J gene lost 4 bases, with 12 bases spanning the gap. In DNA, the CDR3 is TGCGCCAGCAGCTTAACAGGGTCTGCCTATGGCTACACCTTC. Translation: CASSLTGSAYGYTF.

V gene TRBV10-3 combines with J gene TRBJ1-1, with 9 bases that match TRBD1. V gave up 6 bases and J gave up 2 bases; unmatched junction bases: 7. The CDR3 loop spans 15 amino acids. The germline gives CDR1 ENHRY, CDR2 SYGVKD. The CDR3 DNA is TGTGCCATCAGCCCTAGACAGGGGGGAAACACTGAAGCTTTCTTT. It encodes CAISPRQGGNTEAFF.

The chain has TRBV10-2 and TRBJ2-7, with TRBD1 matching 7 bases. Per germline, CDR1 WSHSY and CDR2 SAAADI. The CDR3 is 17 amino acids. After removal of 6 bases from V and 1 base from J, the junction contained 15 bases not matched to a gene. DNA for the CDR3: TGCGCCAGCAGAAAGAGCCAGGGACAGTTGATTTCCTACGAGCAGTACTTC. Amino acid sequence: CASRKSQGQLISYEQYF.

This clone has just one count. The chain recombines TRBV4-1 with TRBJ2-3; TRBD2 matches 10 bases. The CDR3 has 16 residues. Unmatched junction bases numbered 8, after V lost 0 bases and J lost 8 bases. Germline lookup yields CDR1 MGHRA and CDR2 YSYEKL. The CDR3 region is CASSQEERGGRGTQYF. DNA of the CDR3: TGCGCCAGCAGCCAAGAAGAGCGGGGGGGCCGCGGTACGCAGTATTTT.

A few counts support this clone. The DNA for the CDR3 is TGTGCCAGTATTACCAACAGGGGTCGCGCTGAAGCTTTCTTT. This codes for CASITNRGRAEAFF. This chain links TRBV19 with TRBJ1-1; 7 bases are shared with TRBD1. Germline CDR1 and CDR2: LNHDA and SQIVND (reference sequence). The CDR3 loop spans 14 amino acids. The ends lost 7 bases at V and 6 bases at J; junction bases unmatched: 11.

V is TRBV25-1 and J is TRBJ2-3, with D possibly matching TRBD2 (6 bases). The ends were cut back, 5 bases at V and 2 bases at J, with 11 bases in the middle. The CDR3 covers 14 residues. Germline V gene lookup returns CDR1 MGHDK and CDR2 SYGVNS. The CDR3 DNA is TGTGCCAGCAGTCCGGGACTTAACACAGATACGCAGTATTTT. Translating gives CASSPGLNTDTQYF. The whole variable domain, remainder taken from reference TRBV25-1 and TRBJ2-3, is EADIYQTPRYLVIGTGKKITLECSQTMGHDKMYWYQQDPGMELHLIHYSYGVNSTEKGDLSSESTVSRIRTEHFPLTLESARPSHTSQYLCASSPGLNTDTQYFGPGTRLTVL.

This clone was counted between two and nine times. The rearrangement links TRBV29-1 to TRBJ2-3, with TRBD1 as a possible D gene (6 bases). Between the trimmed V and J ends, which lost 7 bases and 11 bases, there was a span of 13 bases. CDR1 and CDR2 from the germline V gene are SQVTM and ANQGSEA. The CDR3 totals 10 residues. CDR3 protein: CSAWDNGQYF. CDR3 bases: TGCAGCGCCTGGGACAACGGGCAGTATTTT.

The chain uses TRBV5-1 and TRBJ2-7; D gene unclear. The CDR3 is 14 residues long. Germline V gene data show CDR1 as SGHRS and CDR2 as YFSETQ. V lost 4 bases and J 3 bases, leaving 14 bases between the germline ends. The CDR3 DNA sequence: TGCGCCAGCAGCCAATTGGGCTCAGGCTACGAGCAGTACTTC. It is translated as CASSQLGSGYEQYF.

V and J are TRBV6-1 and TRBJ1-1, with D hard to call. Germline V lookup: CDR1 MNHNS, CDR2 SASEGT. There are 14 residues in the CDR3. The germline V and J ends were trimmed by 2 bases and 6 bases, with 13 bases remaining between them. In DNA form, the CDR3 reads TGTGCCAGCAGTGAAATAGGACGGGGTCCTGAAGCTTTCTTT. It translates to CASSEIGRGPEAFF.

The chain combines TRBV29-1 with TRBJ1-1, with 7 bases fitting TRBD1. V gave up 6 bases and J gave up 0 bases; unmatched junction bases: 16. The germline CDR1 and CDR2 sequences are SQVTM and ANQGSEA. The CDR3 extends over 17 amino acids. CDR3 bases: TGCAGCGTCGACCTAAGACAGGGCTCCGACTTGAACACTGAAGCTTTCTTT. Its protein product is CSVDLRQGSDLNTEAFF.

As concerns this clone: The identical CDR3 is also encoded by other nucleotide sequences in the sample. This chain connects TRBV19 to TRBJ2-7; D possibly corresponds to TRBD2 (6 bases). The germline V gene has CDR1 LNHDA and CDR2 SQIVND (reference sequence). The CDR3 length is 16 residues. Trimming stripped 4 bases from V and 2 bases from J, with 18 bases between. The CDR3 bases are TGTGCCAGTAGTAACCCAGGAGGGTGGATCCCCTACGAGCAGTACTTC. It codes for CASSNPGGWIPYEQYF.

This clone was seen more than once but under ten times. The rearrangement joins TRBV19 to TRBJ1-2, with 8 bases identical to TRBD1. Per the germline V gene, CDR1 is LNHDA and CDR2 is SQIVND (reference sequence). The CDR3 has 13 amino acids. The V gene end was trimmed by 5 bases and the J gene end by 8 bases; junction bases not matched to a gene: 7. Here the CDR3 reads CASSPQGARGYTF. The DNA of the CDR3 is TGTGCCAGTAGTCCGCAGGGGGCGAGGGGCTACACCTTC.